The 10 T cell receptor beta chains below come from one sample, sequenced in a study of blood T cell repertoires in COVID-19. Some clones are missing from TCRdb's copy, which holds only in-frame ones; the method was immunoSEQ multiplex PCR. There are approximately 250,000 clones in the sample; roughly 90% occur only once, and about 1% lies in the top ten. Sequencing input: PBMCs or T cells enriched from blood (not recorded which). The source is a woman between 25 and 40 years old who had recovered from COVID-19.

The chain carries TRBV19 and TRBJ1-5; 9 nucleotides align to TRBD1. V lost 7 bases, J lost 3 bases, and 16 bases stayed unmatched. Germline V gives CDR1 LNHDA, CDR2 SQIVND (reference sequence). The CDR3 has 18 amino acids. Written as DNA, the CDR3 is TGTGCCAGTACCCCAGTTCGTCTGGGACAGGGCTTCAATCAGCCCCAGCATTTT. Translating gives CASTPVRLGQGFNQPQHF.

The chain carries TRBV3-1 (or the pseudogene TRBV3-2) and TRBJ2-2, with D hard to call. Trimming cost V 4 bases and J 8 bases, with 8 bases left between them. The CDR3 sequence is 12 residues long. The germline gives CDR1 LGHDT, CDR2 YNNKEL (reference sequence). CDR3 coding DNA: TGTGCCAGCAGCCTAGTAGTGGGGGAGCTGTTTTTT. This codes for CASSLVVGELFF.

This chain links TRBV5-1 with TRBJ2-7; 9 bases fit TRBD2. V lost 4 bases, J lost 4 bases, and 15 bases stayed unmatched. The germline gives CDR1 SGHRS, CDR2 YFSETQ. The CDR3 has 17 residues. The CDR3 DNA reads as TGCGCCAGCAGCAGGAACTCAGGGACTAGCAGAGAGTACGAGCAGTACTTC. Encoded protein: CASSRNSGTSREYEQYF. The whole variable domain, filled in from reference TRBV5-1 and TRBJ2-7, reads KAGVTQTPRYLIKTRGQQVTLSCSPISGHRSVSWYQQTPGQGLQFLFEYFSETQRNKGNFPGRFSGRQFSNSRSEMNVSTLELGDSALYLCASSRNSGTSREYEQYFGPGTRLTVT.

The gene calls are TRBV27 and TRBJ1-2, with TRBD1 identical over 9 bases. V lost 5 bases and J lost 6; bases outside the gene matches: 13. CDR3 length equals 16 residues. Germline V gene lookup returns CDR1 MNHEY and CDR2 SMNVEV (reference sequence). The CDR3, as DNA: TGTGCCAGCAGTCTCCTCCCTGGACAGGGGTTTCATGGCTACACCTTC. This sequence encodes CASSLLPGQGFHGYTF.

This rearrangement joins TRBV5-1 to TRBJ2-7; tentative D call: TRBD2 (6 bases). V was shortened by 0 bases and J by 0 bases, with 7 bases between the two germline ends. Germline V gene data show CDR1 as SGHRS and CDR2 as YFSETQ. This CDR3 comprises 14 residues. CDR3 nucleotides: TGCGCCAGCAGCTTGGGCGGGGCCTCCTACGAGCAGTACTTC. Protein product: CASSLGGASYEQYF.

V usage is TRBV5-6 and J usage is TRBJ2-5; 7 nucleotides line up with TRBD1. J was trimmed by 5 bases and V by 4 bases; bases with no gene match: 14. The CDR3 loop spans 16 amino acids. Germline V gene data show CDR1 as SGHDT and CDR2 as YYEEEE. This CDR3 is CASSPINRGTGETQYF. In DNA, the CDR3 is TGTGCCAGCAGCCCTATTAACAGGGGTACAGGGGAGACCCAGTACTTC. Filled out from reference TRBV5-6 and TRBJ2-5, the complete variable domain reads DAGVTQSPTHLIKTRGQQVTLRCSPKSGHDTVSWYQQALGQGPQFIFQYYEEEERQRGNFPDRFSGHQFPNYSSELNVNALLLGDSALYLCASSPINRGTGETQYFGPGTRLLVL.

J is TRBJ2-7 and V is TRBV10-1, with 8 bases identical to TRBD1. The CDR3 loop spans 13 amino acids. Germline-derived CDR1 and CDR2 are WNHNN and SYGVQD (reference sequence). Germline trimming cut 4 bases from V and 3 bases from J; bases unmatched to any gene: 2. The CDR3 region is CASSATGVYEQYF. The DNA of the CDR3 is TGCGCCAGCAGTGCGACAGGGGTCTACGAGCAGTACTTC.

The J gene is TRBJ2-1, the V gene TRBV7-3; 12 bases are a match to TRBD2. The CDR3 covers 18 residues. Trimming took 1 base from V and 2 from J; bases not matched to a gene: 6. Germline lookup yields CDR1 SGHTA and CDR2 FQGTGA. This CDR3 is CASSLNRASGRAYNEQFF. The DNA of the CDR3 is TGTGCCAGCAGCTTAAACAGGGCTAGCGGGAGGGCCTACAATGAGCAGTTCTTC.

This clone was seen a handful of times. The chain couples TRBV25-1 to TRBJ1-2; the match to TRBD1 covers 10 bases. After removal of 3 bases from V and 7 bases from J, the junction contained 2 bases not matched to a gene. Germline CDR1 reads MGHDK; CDR2 reads SYGVNS. The CDR3 spans 13 residues. The CDR3 spells CASSDWTGGGYTF. In DNA form, the CDR3 reads TGTGCCAGCAGTGATTGGACAGGGGGTGGCTACACCTTC.

As regards this clone: Sequence at one end of the junction differs from germline and may be a read error. The chain links TRBV5-1 to TRBJ1-2; 8 bases are shared with TRBD1. CDR3 length equals 11 residues. Germline CDR1 is SGHRS and CDR2 is YFSETQ. The DNA of the CDR3 is TGCGCCAGCAGCTTGGAAGACAGGGGTTCCTTC. Its translation is CASSLEDRGSF.